The sequence of this TCR beta chain was determined in a study of blood T cell repertoires in COVID-19. Overall study: The samples span acute and convalescent COVID-19 from the United States, Italy and Spain.

In the original workflow: Cell counts per sample came from amplifying reference gene primers. TCRdb's copy holds only in-frame clones and misses some; the assay was immunoSEQ multiplex PCR. That table gives V, J and clone size, and the DNA gave D and trimming. The sample has about 250,000 clones, about 89% seen once. V shed 2 bases and J shed 0 bases, with 16 bases lying between them. The CDR3 length is 17 residues. Per germline, CDR1 KGHSY and CDR2 FQNENV. The chain couples TRBV16 to TRBJ1-2, with D possibly matching TRBD1 (6 bases). The sample taken for sequencing was peripheral blood. This TCR derives from a young man with acute or convalescent COVID-19. CDR3 nucleotide sequence: TGTGCCAGCAGCCAAAGGGACACTTACCGCTCTAACTATGGCTACACCTTC. It yields the protein CASSQRDTYRSNYGYTF.